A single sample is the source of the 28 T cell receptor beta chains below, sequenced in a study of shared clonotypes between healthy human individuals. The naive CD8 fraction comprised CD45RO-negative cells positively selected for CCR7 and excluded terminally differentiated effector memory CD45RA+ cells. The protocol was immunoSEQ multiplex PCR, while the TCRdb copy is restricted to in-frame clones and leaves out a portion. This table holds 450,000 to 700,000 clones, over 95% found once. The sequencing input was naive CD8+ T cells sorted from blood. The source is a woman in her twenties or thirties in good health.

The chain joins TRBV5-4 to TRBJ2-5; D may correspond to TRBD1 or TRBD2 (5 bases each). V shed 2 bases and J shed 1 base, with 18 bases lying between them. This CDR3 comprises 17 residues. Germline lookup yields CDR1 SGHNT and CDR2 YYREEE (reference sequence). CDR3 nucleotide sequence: TGTGCCAGCAGCTTCGCGGTGGGGCTGGGACGCCAAGAGACCCAGTACTTC. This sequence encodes CASSFAVGLGRQETQYF.

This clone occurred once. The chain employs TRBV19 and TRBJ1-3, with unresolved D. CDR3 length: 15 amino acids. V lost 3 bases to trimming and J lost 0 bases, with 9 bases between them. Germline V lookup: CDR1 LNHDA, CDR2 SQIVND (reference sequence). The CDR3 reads CASSITTLSGNTIYF. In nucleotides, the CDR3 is TGTGCCAGTAGTATTACAACACTCTCTGGAAACACCATATATTTT.

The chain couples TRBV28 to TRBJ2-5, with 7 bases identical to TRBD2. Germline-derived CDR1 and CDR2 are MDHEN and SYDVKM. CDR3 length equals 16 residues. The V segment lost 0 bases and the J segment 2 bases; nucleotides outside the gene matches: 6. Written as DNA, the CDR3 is TGTGCCAGCAGTTTATGGGGAGGGAGTGGACAAGAGACCCAGTACTTC. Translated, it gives CASSLWGGSGQETQYF.

As DNA, the CDR3 is TGTGCCAGCAGCTTATTGCAGGGAAGTATCCACGAGCAGTACTTC. Protein: CASSLLQGSIHEQYF. The V gene is TRBV7-9, the J gene TRBJ2-7, with D perhaps TRBD1 (5 bases). Trimming left V 2 bases short and J 5 bases short, with 16 bases between. The CDR3 consists of 15 residues. The germline CDR1 and CDR2 sequences are SEHNR and FQNEAQ (reference sequence).

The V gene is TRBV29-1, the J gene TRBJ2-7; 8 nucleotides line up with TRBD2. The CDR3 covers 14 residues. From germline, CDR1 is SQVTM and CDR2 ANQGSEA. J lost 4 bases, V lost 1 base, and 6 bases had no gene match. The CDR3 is CSVEGPGGTYEQYF. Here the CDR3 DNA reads TGCAGCGTTGAAGGACCGGGGGGGACGTACGAGCAGTACTTC.

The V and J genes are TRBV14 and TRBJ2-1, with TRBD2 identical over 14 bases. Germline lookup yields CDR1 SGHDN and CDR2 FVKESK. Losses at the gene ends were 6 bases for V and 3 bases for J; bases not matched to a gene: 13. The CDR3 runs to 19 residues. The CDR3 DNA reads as TGTGCCAGCAGTCAGTCGGGACTAGCGGGAGTGGAGGACTACAATGAGCAGTTCTTC. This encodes CASSQSGLAGVEDYNEQFF.

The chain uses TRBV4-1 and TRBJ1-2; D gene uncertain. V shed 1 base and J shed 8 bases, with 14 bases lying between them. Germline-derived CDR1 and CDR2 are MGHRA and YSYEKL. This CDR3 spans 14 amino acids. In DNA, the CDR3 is TGCGCCAGCAGCCAAGTAGGTCGCCGTGAGGGCTACACCTTC. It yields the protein CASSQVGRREGYTF.

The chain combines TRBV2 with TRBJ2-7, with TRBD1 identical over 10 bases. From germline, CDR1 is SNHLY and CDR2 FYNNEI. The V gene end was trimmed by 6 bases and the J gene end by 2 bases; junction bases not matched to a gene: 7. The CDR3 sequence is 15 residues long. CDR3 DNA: TGTGCCAGCAGGGACAGGGGGGGAGGCACCTACGAGCAGTACTTC. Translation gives CASRDRGGGTYEQYF.

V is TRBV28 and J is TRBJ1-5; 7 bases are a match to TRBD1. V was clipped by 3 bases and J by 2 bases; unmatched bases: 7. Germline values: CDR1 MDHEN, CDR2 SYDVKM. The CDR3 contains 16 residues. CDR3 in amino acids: CASSFIQGSGNQPQHF. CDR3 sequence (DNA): TGTGCCAGCAGTTTCATACAGGGGTCAGGCAATCAGCCCCAGCATTTT.

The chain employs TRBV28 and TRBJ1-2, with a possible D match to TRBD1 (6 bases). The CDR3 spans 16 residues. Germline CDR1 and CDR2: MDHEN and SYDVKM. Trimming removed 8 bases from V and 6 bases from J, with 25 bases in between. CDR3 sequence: CASLSSGESRGHGYTF. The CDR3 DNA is TGTGCCAGCTTAAGTTCGGGGGAGAGCAGGGGCCATGGCTACACCTTC.

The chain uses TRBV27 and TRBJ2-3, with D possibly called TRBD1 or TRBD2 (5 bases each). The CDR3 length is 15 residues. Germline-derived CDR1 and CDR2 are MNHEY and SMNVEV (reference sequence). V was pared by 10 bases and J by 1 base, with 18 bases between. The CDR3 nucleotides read TGTGCCACCCGCCGGATGTGGGGACGCACAGATACGCAGTATTTT. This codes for CATRRMWGRTDTQYF.

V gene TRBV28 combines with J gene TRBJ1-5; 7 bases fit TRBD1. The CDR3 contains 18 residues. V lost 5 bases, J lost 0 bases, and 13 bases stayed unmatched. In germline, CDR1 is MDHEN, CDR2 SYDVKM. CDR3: CASSLYGSGTASNQPQHF. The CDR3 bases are TGTGCCAGCAGTCTTTATGGATCTGGGACAGCTAGCAATCAGCCCCAGCATTTT.

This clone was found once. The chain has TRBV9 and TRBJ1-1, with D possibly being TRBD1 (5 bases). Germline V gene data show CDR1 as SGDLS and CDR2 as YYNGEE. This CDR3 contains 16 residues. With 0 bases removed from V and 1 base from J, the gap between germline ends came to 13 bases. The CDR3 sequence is CASSVDGGSENTEAFF. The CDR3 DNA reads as TGTGCCAGCAGCGTAGATGGGGGTTCGGAGAACACTGAAGCTTTCTTT.

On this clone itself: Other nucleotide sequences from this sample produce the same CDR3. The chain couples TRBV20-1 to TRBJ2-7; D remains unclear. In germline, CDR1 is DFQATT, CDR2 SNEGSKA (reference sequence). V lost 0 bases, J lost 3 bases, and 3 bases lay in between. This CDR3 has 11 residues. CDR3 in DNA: TGCAGTGCTAGAGAGGGCTACGAGCAGTACTTC. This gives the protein CSAREGYEQYF.

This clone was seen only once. The CDR3 loop reads CASSLYQETQYF. For the CDR3, the DNA is TGTGCCAGCAGCCTGTACCAAGAGACCCAGTACTTC. V gene TRBV7-6 combines with J gene TRBJ2-5; D gene unclear. Per the germline V gene, CDR1 is SGHVS and CDR2 is FNYEAQ. V was cut by 5 bases and J by 0 bases, with 4 bases left in between. This CDR3 is built from 12 residues. Full variable domain (missing parts from reference TRBV7-6 and TRBJ2-5): GAGVSQSPRYKVTKRGQDVALRCDPISGHVSLYWYRQALGQGPEFLTYFNYEAQQDKSGLPNDRFSAERPEGSISTLTIQRTEQRDSAMYRCASSLYQETQYFGPGTRLLVL.

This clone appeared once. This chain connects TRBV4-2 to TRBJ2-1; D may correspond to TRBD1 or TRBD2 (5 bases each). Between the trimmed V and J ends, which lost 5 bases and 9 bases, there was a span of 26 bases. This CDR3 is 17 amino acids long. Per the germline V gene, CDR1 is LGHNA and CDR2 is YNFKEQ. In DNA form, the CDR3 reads TGTGCCAGCAGCAACAGATGGGAGCGAGAAAGGGGAGTTGAGCAGTTCTTC. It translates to CASSNRWERERGVEQFF.

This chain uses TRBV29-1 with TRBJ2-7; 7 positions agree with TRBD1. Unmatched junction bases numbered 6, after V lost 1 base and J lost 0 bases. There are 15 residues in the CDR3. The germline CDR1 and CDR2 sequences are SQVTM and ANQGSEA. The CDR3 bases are TGCAGCGTTGAAGTTGGTGGGACAGCCTCCTACGAGCAGTACTTC. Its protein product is CSVEVGGTASYEQYF.

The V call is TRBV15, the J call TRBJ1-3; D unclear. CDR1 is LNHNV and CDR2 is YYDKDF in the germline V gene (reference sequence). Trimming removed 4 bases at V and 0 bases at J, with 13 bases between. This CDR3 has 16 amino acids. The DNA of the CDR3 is TGTGCCACCAGCAAGAGAGGGCTGAGCTCTGGAAACACCATATATTTT. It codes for CATSKRGLSSGNTIYF.

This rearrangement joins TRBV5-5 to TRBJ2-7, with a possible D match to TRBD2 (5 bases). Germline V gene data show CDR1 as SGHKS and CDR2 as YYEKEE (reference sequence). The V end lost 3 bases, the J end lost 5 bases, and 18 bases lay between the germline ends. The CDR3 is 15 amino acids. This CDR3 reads CASSWGVSASNEQYF. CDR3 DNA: TGTGCCAGCAGCTGGGGAGTATCGGCCAGCAACGAGCAGTACTTC.

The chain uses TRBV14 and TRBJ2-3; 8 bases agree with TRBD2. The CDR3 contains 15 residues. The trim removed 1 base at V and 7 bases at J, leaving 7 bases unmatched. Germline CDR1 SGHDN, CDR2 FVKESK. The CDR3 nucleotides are TGTGCCAGCAGCCAAGGAAGCGGGAGTTCTCATACGCAGTATTTT. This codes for CASSQGSGSSHTQYF.

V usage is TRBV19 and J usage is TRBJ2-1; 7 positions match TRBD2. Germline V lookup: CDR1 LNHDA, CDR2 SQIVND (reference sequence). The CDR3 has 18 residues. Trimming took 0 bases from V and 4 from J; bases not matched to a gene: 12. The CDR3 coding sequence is TGTGCCAGTAGTATAGATCTGGAGGAAGCGGGACGATACAATGAGCAGTTCTTC. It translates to CASSIDLEEAGRYNEQFF.

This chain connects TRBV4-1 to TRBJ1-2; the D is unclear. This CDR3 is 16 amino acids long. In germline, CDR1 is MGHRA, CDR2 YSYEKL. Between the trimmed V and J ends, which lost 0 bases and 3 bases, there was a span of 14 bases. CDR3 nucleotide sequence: TGCGCCAGCAGCCAAGATGTGCGCGGGCGGGACTATGGCTACACCTTC. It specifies CASSQDVRGRDYGYTF.

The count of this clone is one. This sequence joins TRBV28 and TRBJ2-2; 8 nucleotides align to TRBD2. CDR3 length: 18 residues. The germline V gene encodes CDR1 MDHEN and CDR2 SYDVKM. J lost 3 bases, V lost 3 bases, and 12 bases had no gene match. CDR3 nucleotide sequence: TGTGCCAGCAGTTTTAACGGGAGGGCCCTCGGGGACACCGGGGAGCTGTTTTTT. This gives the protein CASSFNGRALGDTGELFF.

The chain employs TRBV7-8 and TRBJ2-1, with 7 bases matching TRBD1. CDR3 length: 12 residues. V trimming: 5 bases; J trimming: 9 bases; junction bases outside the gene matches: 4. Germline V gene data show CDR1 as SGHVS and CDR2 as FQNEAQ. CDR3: CASSLQGIEQFF. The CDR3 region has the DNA TGTGCCAGCAGCCTACAGGGGATTGAGCAGTTCTTC.

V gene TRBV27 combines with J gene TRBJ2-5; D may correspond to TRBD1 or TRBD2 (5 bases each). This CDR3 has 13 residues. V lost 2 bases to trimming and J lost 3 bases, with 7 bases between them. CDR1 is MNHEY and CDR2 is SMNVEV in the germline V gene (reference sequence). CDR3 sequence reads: CASSLRGEETQYF. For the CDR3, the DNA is TGTGCCAGCAGTTTAAGGGGAGAAGAGACCCAGTACTTC.

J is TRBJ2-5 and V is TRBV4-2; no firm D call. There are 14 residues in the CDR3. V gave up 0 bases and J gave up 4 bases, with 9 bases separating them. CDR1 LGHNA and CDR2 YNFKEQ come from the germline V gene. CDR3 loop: CASSQERVGETQYF. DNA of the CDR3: TGTGCCAGCAGCCAAGAAAGGGTGGGAGAGACCCAGTACTTC.

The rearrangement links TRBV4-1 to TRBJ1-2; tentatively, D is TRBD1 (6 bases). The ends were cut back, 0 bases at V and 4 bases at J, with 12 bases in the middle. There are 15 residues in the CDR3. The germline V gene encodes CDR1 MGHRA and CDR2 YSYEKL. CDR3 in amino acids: CASSQETGSFYGYTF. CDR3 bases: TGCGCCAGCAGCCAAGAGACAGGATCCTTCTATGGCTACACCTTC.

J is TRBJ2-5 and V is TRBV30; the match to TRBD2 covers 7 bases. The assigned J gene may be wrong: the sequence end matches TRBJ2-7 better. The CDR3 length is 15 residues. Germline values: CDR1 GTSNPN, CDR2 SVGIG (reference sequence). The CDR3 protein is CAWRTTSAYSYEQYF. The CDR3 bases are TGTGCCTGGAGAACCACTAGCGCCTATTCCTACGAGCAGTACTTC.